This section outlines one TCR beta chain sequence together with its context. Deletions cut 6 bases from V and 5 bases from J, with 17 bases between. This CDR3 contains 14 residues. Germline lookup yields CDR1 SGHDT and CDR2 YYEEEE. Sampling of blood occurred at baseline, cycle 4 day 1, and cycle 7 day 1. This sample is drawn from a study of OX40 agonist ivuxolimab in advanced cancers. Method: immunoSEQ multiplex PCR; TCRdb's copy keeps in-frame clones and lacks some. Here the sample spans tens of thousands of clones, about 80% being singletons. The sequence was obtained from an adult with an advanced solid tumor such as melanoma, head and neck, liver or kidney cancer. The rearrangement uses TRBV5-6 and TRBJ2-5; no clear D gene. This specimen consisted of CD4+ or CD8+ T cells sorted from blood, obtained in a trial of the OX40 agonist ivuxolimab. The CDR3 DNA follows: TGTGCCAGCACGAACATTAGGGTTACGGAGACCCAGTACTTC. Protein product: CASTNIRVTETQYF.